What follows is one T cell receptor beta chain and its context. Antigen: not known. The sample comes from a study of cytomegalovirus exposure and HLA in healthy donors. Study findings and constraints: Per a prior analysis, the majority of TCR beta V segments were productive roughly 90% or roughly 30% of the time.

When sampled, the donors appeared nominally healthy, though they likely had unrecorded immune exposures. It was with 60 Vbeta and 13 Jbeta primers that the PCR ran. Per the study methods: Counted up in a later analysis, unique TCR beta chains came to about 80 million, with around 9.9 million shared. The protocol was immunoSEQ multiplex PCR, while the TCRdb copy is restricted to in-frame clones and leaves out a portion. That table gives V, J and clone size, and the DNA gave D and trimming. The sample lists some 120,000 clones, roughly four fifths occurring once. With 2 bases removed from V and 8 bases from J, the gap between germline ends came to 17 bases. CDR1 is SGHDT, CDR2 YYEEEE, per germline. The CDR3 has 15 residues.

Sequenced material: PBMCs. The chain recombines TRBV5-6 with TRBJ2-1; the D is unclear. The sequence was obtained from a male donor in good health and CMV-seropositive. The CDR3 reads CASSFGVSTLDEQFF. In nucleotides, the CDR3 is TGTGCCAGCAGCTTTGGCGTCTCGACCCTAGATGAGCAGTTCTTC.